Below, 2 T cell receptor beta chains from the same sample are listed, as sequenced in a study of T cell repertoires in cytomegalovirus infection. TCRdb re-derived calls from the reads in MiXCR, one entry per CDR3 protein. In the table there are fewer than 550,000 distinct CDR3 sequences, around 11% of which are singletons. The sample consisted of PBMCs. These receptors came from a human donor in good health (CMV status not recorded). Some clones in this sample may be carry-over from other donors' samples.

This clonotype was seen repeatedly, ten times or more. The chain joins TRBV2 to TRBJ1-5; D gene unclear. The CDR3 length is 15 residues. V lost 5 bases, J lost 1 base, and 12 bases lay in between. Germline values: CDR1 SNHLY, CDR2 FYNNEI. As DNA, the CDR3 is TGTGCCAGCAGTTATAACACAGAAAGCAATCAGCCCCAGCATTTT. This sequence encodes CASSYNTESNQPQHF.

This clonotype was recorded many times. V gene TRBV20-1 combines with J gene TRBJ1-3, with D possibly matching TRBD1 (6 bases). The CDR3 is 13 residues long. The V and J ends lost 5 bases and 3 bases respectively, with 11 bases between them. Per germline, CDR1 DFQATT and CDR2 SNEGSKA (reference sequence). DNA for the CDR3: TGCAGTGCTTCAGGGGAGTTTGGAAACACCATATATTTT. The encoded protein is CSASGEFGNTIYF.